The 26 T cell receptor beta chains presented below share a single source sample, sequenced in a study of cytomegalovirus exposure and HLA in healthy donors. PCR employed 60 Vbeta and 13 Jbeta primers. Sequencing used immunoSEQ multiplex PCR; TCRdb keeps in-frame clones, though not all of them. The sample yields some 120,000 clones, 65% to 80% seen once. Sequenced material: PBMCs. These receptors were taken from a middle-aged woman in good health and CMV-seropositive.

This clone was detected only a few times. The V call is TRBV18, the J call TRBJ2-3; the D gene is possibly TRBD2 (5 bases). The germline V gene has CDR1 KGHSH and CDR2 LQKENI. The CDR3 contains 16 residues. Trimming removed 5 bases at V and 2 bases at J, with 17 bases between. CDR3 coding DNA: TGTGCCAGCTCAGCGCTGCTAGCAGTTAACACAGATACGCAGTATTTT. This gives the protein CASSALLAVNTDTQYF.

In this sample, this clone turned up a few times. This CDR3 is CATTGGYEQYF. DNA for the CDR3: TGTGCCACGACAGGGGGCTACGAGCAGTACTTC. V gene TRBV6-6 combines with J gene TRBJ2-7; 9 bases agree with TRBD1. After removal of 10 bases from V and 3 bases from J, the junction contained 1 base not matched to a gene. Germline lookup yields CDR1 MNHNY and CDR2 SVGAGI (reference sequence). CDR3 size: 11 residues.

A few counts support this clone. The chain employs TRBV14 and TRBJ2-1, with D perhaps matching TRBD1 (6 bases). CDR1 SGHDN and CDR2 FVKESK come from the germline V gene. This CDR3 is 14 amino acids long. V dropped 0 bases and J dropped 9 bases, with 12 bases sitting between them. The CDR3 nucleotides are TGTGCCAGCAGCCAAGATCTTGGGGGCGTTGAGCAGTTCTTC. Translating gives CASSQDLGGVEQFF. The complete variable domain, with remaining parts taken from reference TRBV14 and TRBJ2-1, reads EAGVTQFPSHSVIEKGQTVTLRCDPISGHDNLYWYRRVMGKEIKFLLHFVKESKQDESGMPNNRFLAERTGGTYSTLKVQPAELEDSGVYFCASSQDLGGVEQFFGPGTRLTVL.

The chain uses TRBV5-4 and TRBJ2-5; D might be TRBD2 (5 bases). The CDR3 sequence is 14 residues long. Trimming took off 2 bases at V and 0 bases at J, with 8 bases between the two ends. Germline V lookup: CDR1 SGHNT, CDR2 YYREEE (reference sequence). The CDR3 loop reads CASSLGLDQETQYF. The CDR3 DNA is TGTGCCAGCAGCTTAGGACTGGACCAAGAGACCCAGTACTTC.

The chain uses TRBV5-1 and TRBJ2-1; TRBD2 matches at 15 bases. The germline V gene has CDR1 SGHRS and CDR2 YFSETQ. The CDR3 runs to 16 residues. J gave up 8 bases and V 4 bases, and 7 bases lay outside the gene matches. This chain's CDR3 is CASSLGLAGGHDEQFF. CDR3 DNA: TGCGCCAGCAGCCTAGGACTAGCGGGAGGGCATGATGAGCAGTTCTTC.

This clone was seen more than once but under ten times. The rearrangement joins TRBV9 to TRBJ2-1; 9 bases are a match to TRBD2. V lost 0 bases and J lost 2; bases outside the gene matches: 0. The CDR3 extends over 15 amino acids. Germline CDR1 and CDR2: SGDLS and YYNGEE. CDR3 sequence (DNA): TGTGCCAGCAGCGTAGGACTAGCGGCCTACAATGAGCAGTTCTTC. This codes for CASSVGLAAYNEQFF.

The genes are TRBV2 and TRBJ2-1, with TRBD1 identical over 8 bases. V gave up 6 bases and J gave up 6 bases; unmatched junction bases: 7. From germline, CDR1 is SNHLY and CDR2 FYNNEI. The CDR3 is 14 residues long. DNA for the CDR3: TGTGCCAGCAGAGCAGGGGGCGCGATCAATGAGCAGTTCTTC. Protein sequence: CASRAGGAINEQFF.

The rearrangement joins TRBV5-1 to TRBJ2-3, with 11 bases identical to TRBD1. The CDR3 consists of 16 residues. From germline, CDR1 is SGHRS and CDR2 YFSETQ. The trim removed 3 bases at V and 3 bases at J, leaving 6 bases unmatched. The CDR3 here is CASSSGTGGMTDTQYF. Here the CDR3 DNA reads TGCGCCAGCAGCTCCGGGACAGGGGGTATGACAGATACGCAGTATTTT.

In nucleotides, the CDR3 is TGTGCCAGCAGTTTGGTGGCAGGATTAAGCTCCTACGAGCAGTACTTC. Translation gives CASSLVAGLSSYEQYF. The genes are TRBV28 and TRBJ2-7; no firm D call. CDR3 length: 16 amino acids. V dropped 3 bases and J dropped 0 bases, with 15 bases sitting between them. In germline, CDR1 is MDHEN, CDR2 SYDVKM.

This clone was counted a few times. CDR3 sequence reads: CASSFQWNTEAFF. CDR3 DNA: TGTGCCAGCAGTTTCCAGTGGAACACTGAAGCTTTCTTT. V is TRBV27 and J is TRBJ1-1; D call uncertain. Trimming took 3 bases from V and 1 from J, leaving 6 bases between them. This CDR3 has 13 residues. From germline, CDR1 is MNHEY and CDR2 SMNVEV (reference sequence).

The V gene is TRBV5-4, the J gene TRBJ2-7; 8 nucleotides agree with TRBD1. Germline V gives CDR1 SGHNT, CDR2 YYREEE (reference sequence). The CDR3 is 13 amino acids. With V trimmed by 2 bases and J by 2 bases, 0 bases remained unmatched. The CDR3 DNA reads as TGTGCCAGCAGCTTACAGGGGGCCTACGAGCAGTACTTC. This encodes CASSLQGAYEQYF. The full variable domain, completed using reference TRBV5-4 and TRBJ2-7, is ETGVTQSPTHLIKTRGQQVTLRCSSQSGHNTVSWYQQALGQGPQFIFQYYREEENGRGNFPPRFSGLQFPNYSSELNVNALELDDSALYLCASSLQGAYEQYFGPGTRLTVT.

This chain joins TRBV21-1 and TRBJ2-3; no check of the table's D call, TRBD2, against the DNA was made. TRBV21-1 is classified as a pseudogene. The CDR3 runs to 17 residues. The DNA of the CDR3 is TGTGCCAGCAGCGCCAATAACGGACTAGCGGGAGCAGATACGCAGTATTTT. Its protein is CASSANNGLAGADTQYF.

The chain uses TRBV28 and TRBJ2-1; D call uncertain. CDR1 is MDHEN, CDR2 SYDVKM, per germline. V shed 6 bases and J shed 9 bases, with 9 bases lying between them. This CDR3 region has 11 residues. DNA of the CDR3: TGTGCCAGCAGCTCACACGTTGAGCAGTTCTTC. Translation gives CASSSHVEQFF.

The gene calls are TRBV12-5 and TRBJ2-1; D is perhaps TRBD2 (6 bases). The CDR3 is 18 residues long. Germline V gene lookup returns CDR1 LGHNT and CDR2 FRNRAP. Trimming pared 3 bases from V and 4 bases from J, leaving 22 bases between. In DNA, the CDR3 is TGTGCTAGTGGTTTCCAACAACTTTCGGGAGATATGTACAATGAGCAGTTCTTC. It yields the protein CASGFQQLSGDMYNEQFF.

There are a few counts of this clone. The gene calls are TRBV2 and TRBJ1-1; 8 nucleotides agree with TRBD1. Germline CDR1 is SNHLY and CDR2 is FYNNEI. CDR3 length: 15 residues. The trim removed 8 bases at V and 0 bases at J, leaving 8 bases unmatched. The CDR3 DNA is TGTGCCAGCGGTGCCAGGGGGCCCATGAACACTGAAGCTTTCTTT. Protein: CASGARGPMNTEAFF. Full variable domain (missing parts from reference TRBV2 and TRBJ1-1): EPEVTQTPSHQVTQMGQEVILRCVPISNHLYFYWYRQILGQKVEFLVSFYNNEISEKSEIFDDQFSVERPDGSNFTLKIRSTKLEDSAMYFCASGARGPMNTEAFFGQGTRLTVV.

This chain uses TRBV15 with TRBJ1-1, with a tentative D call TRBD1 (5 bases). This CDR3 is built from 13 residues. Germline V CDR1 and CDR2: LNHNV, YYDKDF (reference sequence). Between the trimmed V and J ends, which lost 0 bases and 4 bases, there was a span of 6 bases. CDR3 DNA sequence: TGTGCCACCAGCAGAGAGGGGGGCACTGAAGCTTTCTTT. This gives the protein CATSREGGTEAFF.

V usage is TRBV30 and J usage is TRBJ1-1; 11 nucleotides line up with TRBD1. Germline-derived CDR1 and CDR2 are GTSNPN and SVGIG (reference sequence). The CDR3 covers 11 residues. The CDR3 region has the DNA TGTGCTTTGGGACAGGGGGCTGAAGCTTTCTTT. Residues: CALGQGAEAFF. Based on the CDR3 plus reference TRBV30 and TRBJ1-1, the full variable domain is SQTIHQWPATLVQPVGSPLSLECTVEGTSNPNLYWYRQAAGRGLQLLFYSVGIGQISSEVPQNLSASRPQDRQFILSSKKLLLSDSGFYLCALGQGAEAFFGQGTRLTVV.

V usage is TRBV10-2 and J usage is TRBJ1-6; 8 bases agree with TRBD1. CDR3 length: 13 residues. Germline V gene data show CDR1 as WSHSY and CDR2 as SAAADI. Unmatched junction bases numbered 6, after V lost 7 bases and J lost 10 bases. The CDR3 loop is CASKGQERSPLHF. In nucleotides, the CDR3 is TGCGCCAGCAAGGGACAGGAGCGGTCACCCCTCCACTTT.

V usage is TRBV19 and J usage is TRBJ1-2, with 11 bases identical to TRBD1. V was clipped by 4 bases and J by 6 bases; unmatched bases: 7. The germline gives CDR1 LNHDA, CDR2 SQIVND (reference sequence). The CDR3 totals 15 residues. CDR3 amino acids: CASSRTGTGGHGYTF. The CDR3 bases are TGTGCCAGTAGTAGAACCGGGACAGGGGGACATGGCTACACCTTC.

The rearrangement uses TRBV27 and TRBJ1-1, with a weak D call TRBD1 (5 bases). Germline V gene data show CDR1 as MNHEY and CDR2 as SMNVEV (reference sequence). The CDR3 extends over 14 amino acids. V lost 3 bases and J lost 0, with 8 bases in between. In DNA form, the CDR3 reads TGTGCCAGCAGTTTGAGCAGGGTGAACACTGAAGCTTTCTTT. Translation: CASSLSRVNTEAFF.

The CDR3: CASSLENTSGRSHEQYF. CDR3 in DNA: TGTGCCAGCAGTTTAGAAAATACTAGCGGGAGAAGCCACGAGCAGTACTTC. The J gene is TRBJ2-5, the V gene TRBV27; 11 positions agree with TRBD2. The J call is uncertain, as TRBJ2-7 better fits the DNA end. Germline V CDR1 and CDR2: MNHEY, SMNVEV (reference sequence). This CDR3 contains 17 residues.

This chain uses TRBV18 with TRBJ2-3; 13 bases map to TRBD2. After removal of 5 bases from V and 4 bases from J, the junction contained 3 bases not matched to a gene. The CDR3 contains 15 residues. Germline lookup yields CDR1 KGHSH and CDR2 LQKENI. CDR3 region: CASSATSGRADTQYF. Written as DNA, the CDR3 is TGTGCCAGCTCAGCTACTAGCGGGAGGGCAGATACGCAGTATTTT.

The CDR3 DNA reads as TGTGCCAGCAGCTTAGGACAGGCCCTCTATGGCTACACCTTC. Its protein is CASSLGQALYGYTF. The V and J genes are TRBV7-9 and TRBJ1-2; a weak D match, TRBD1 (6 bases). The CDR3 totals 14 residues. Germline CDR1 and CDR2: SEHNR and FQNEAQ (reference sequence). V lost 1 base and J 4 bases, leaving 10 bases between the germline ends.

There are a few counts of this clone. The gene calls are TRBV6-6 and TRBJ1-2, with D possibly TRBD1 on 6 matching bases. From germline, CDR1 is MNHNY and CDR2 SVGAGI (reference sequence). The CDR3 sequence is 13 residues long. V was cut by 8 bases and J by 6 bases, with 16 bases left in between. The CDR3 sequence is CASGRGTINGYTF. The CDR3 bases are TGTGCCAGCGGTAGGGGGACAATCAATGGCTACACCTTC.

The chain uses TRBV6-1 and TRBJ1-2, with D unclear. This CDR3 has 14 residues. The germline V gene has CDR1 MNHNS and CDR2 SASEGT. Deletions cut 4 bases from V and 2 bases from J, with 11 bases between. In DNA form, the CDR3 reads TGTGCCAGCAGTGGAGGGAACTCAAACTATGGCTACACCTTC. It encodes CASSGGNSNYGYTF.

This chain connects TRBV2 to TRBJ1-6, with D unclear. This CDR3 is 15 amino acids long. Trimming shortened V by 6 bases and J by 4 bases, and 13 bases separated the two germline ends. Germline CDR1 is SNHLY and CDR2 is FYNNEI. CDR3 in amino acids: CASSPATGYNSPLHF. CDR3 sequence (DNA): TGTGCCAGCAGCCCAGCTACGGGATATAATTCACCCCTCCACTTT.